This entry lists 10 T cell receptor beta chains sequenced from one sample in a study of cytomegalovirus exposure and HLA in healthy donors. A multiplex PCR was run with 60 Vbeta primers and 13 Jbeta primers. Measured with immunoSEQ multiplex PCR; TCRdb has only the in-frame clones, and not every one. The sample table includes some 28,000 clones. Material: PBMCs. These receptors all come from a man aged 25-45 years in good health and CMV-seronegative.

The CDR3 nucleotides are TGCGCCAGCAGCTCGGGACTAGGCTACAATGAGCAGTTCTTC. Its translation: CASSSGLGYNEQFF. The chain links TRBV5-1 to TRBJ2-1; 8 bases match TRBD2. The V segment lost 3 bases and the J segment 3 bases; nucleotides outside the gene matches: 2. The CDR3 covers 14 residues. Germline values: CDR1 SGHRS, CDR2 YFSETQ.

The gene calls are TRBV21-1 and TRBJ2-5; the table's D call TRBD1 went unverified against the DNA. TRBV21-1 is a pseudogene segment. This CDR3 is built from 13 residues. The CDR3 DNA sequence: TGTGCCAGCAGCATACAGGGGGGAGAGACCCAGTACTTC. Translated, it gives CASSIQGGETQYF.

The chain combines TRBV7-9 with TRBJ2-3, with D possibly TRBD2 on 5 matching bases. V was trimmed by 1 base and J by 9 bases, leaving 17 bases between them. The CDR3 spans 15 residues. Germline V gene lookup returns CDR1 SEHNR and CDR2 FQNEAQ (reference sequence). The DNA for the CDR3 is TGTGCCAGCAGCTTAGGGACTCATTCGTGGAGCACGCAGTATTTT. It translates to CASSLGTHSWSTQYF. The whole variable domain, filled in from reference TRBV7-9 and TRBJ2-3, reads DTGVSQNPRHKITKRGQNVTFRCDPISEHNRLYWYRQTLGQGPEFLTYFQNEAQLEKSRLLSDRFSAERPKGSFSTLEIQRTEQGDSAMYLCASSLGTHSWSTQYFGPGTRLTVL.

This chain joins TRBV18 and TRBJ2-3; a weak D match, TRBD2 (5 bases). This CDR3 has 15 residues. V was trimmed by 3 bases and J by 0 bases, leaving 10 bases between them. CDR1 and CDR2 (germline): KGHSH, LQKENI. The CDR3 nucleotides are TGTGCCAGCTCACCTGGCGGGCCGAGCACAGATACGCAGTATTTT. Protein: CASSPGGPSTDTQYF.

The genes are TRBV19 and TRBJ2-1; TRBD2 aligns across 13 bases. Trimming at V came to 4 bases and at J to 0 bases, leaving 0 bases not matched to a gene. Germline CDR1 and CDR2: LNHDA and SQIVND (reference sequence). This CDR3 comprises 16 residues. The DNA of the CDR3 is TGTGCCAGTAGTAGACTAGCGGGGGGCTCCTACAATGAGCAGTTCTTC. It codes for CASSRLAGGSYNEQFF. The full variable domain, its missing parts supplied by reference TRBV19 and TRBJ2-1, is DGGITQSPKYLFRKEGQNVTLSCEQNLNHDAMYWYRQDPGQGLRLIYYSQIVNDFQKGDIAEGYSVSREKKESFPLTVTSAQKNPTAFYLCASSRLAGGSYNEQFFGPGTRLTVL.

The chain has TRBV7-3 and TRBJ2-1; 11 nucleotides agree with TRBD2. From germline, CDR1 is SGHTA and CDR2 FQGTGA. Trimming took 5 bases from V and 6 from J; bases not matched to a gene: 6. The CDR3 length is 15 residues. The CDR3, as DNA: TGTGCCAGCAGCCTGTCACTAGCGGGGGTCAATGAGCAGTTCTTC. Translating gives CASSLSLAGVNEQFF.

V is TRBV6-1 and J is TRBJ2-2, with D unclear. The V gene lost 2 bases and the J gene lost 4 bases, with 11 bases spanning the gap. Germline values: CDR1 MNHNS, CDR2 SASEGT. This CDR3 is built from 15 residues. CDR3 residues: CASSESTRFTGELFF. The CDR3 coding sequence is TGTGCCAGCAGTGAAAGTACTCGTTTCACCGGGGAGCTGTTTTTT.

The chain is built from TRBV7-2 and TRBJ2-3; 8 bases map to TRBD2. Germline loops: CDR1 SGHTA, CDR2 FQGNSA. The CDR3 has 18 residues. The J segment lost 7 bases and the V segment lost 2 bases, leaving 17 bases of the junction unmatched. The CDR3 protein is CASSLSIGGGSSGYTQYF. DNA for the CDR3: TGTGCCAGCAGCTTATCAATAGGCGGGGGCTCTAGCGGGTATACGCAGTATTTT.

This rearrangement joins TRBV7-9 to TRBJ2-3; D is uncertain. CDR3 length equals 13 residues. The V gene's germline CDR1 is SEHNR and CDR2 FQNEAQ (reference sequence). Trimming left V 6 bases short and J 0 bases short, with 7 bases between. The CDR3 loop reads CASRRHSTDTQYF. CDR3 bases: TGTGCCAGCAGGAGGCATAGCACAGATACGCAGTATTTT. Using reference TRBV7-9 and TRBJ2-3 for the parts outside the CDR3, the full variable domain is DTGVSQNPRHKITKRGQNVTFRCDPISEHNRLYWYRQTLGQGPEFLTYFQNEAQLEKSRLLSDRFSAERPKGSFSTLEIQRTEQGDSAMYLCASRRHSTDTQYFGPGTRLTVL.

The chain recombines TRBV30 with TRBJ2-7; a possible D gene is TRBD1 (5 bases). The CDR3 has 11 amino acids. The V end lost 2 bases, the J end lost 7 bases, and 9 bases lay between the germline ends. Germline lookup yields CDR1 GTSNPN and CDR2 SVGIG (reference sequence). In DNA form, the CDR3 reads TGTGCCTGGAGTAGCTGGACAGAGCAGTACTTC. Amino acid sequence: CAWSSWTEQYF.